The subject of this entry is one TCR beta chain. The record originates from a study of OX40 agonist ivuxolimab in advanced cancers. Data came from immunoSEQ multiplex PCR; TCRdb stores just in-frame clones and leaves some out. The data contain about 20,000 clones, 65% to 85% of them seen just once; the ten biggest clones take up roughly 36%. The germline CDR1 and CDR2 sequences are MNHEY and SMNVEV (reference sequence). Germline trimming cut 2 bases from V and 7 bases from J; bases unmatched to any gene: 3. This CDR3 spans 13 amino acids. The chain is built from TRBV27 and TRBJ2-7; 9 bases line up with TRBD1. This specimen consisted of CD4+ or CD8+ T cells sorted from blood, obtained in a trial of the OX40 agonist ivuxolimab. The receptor was isolated from an adult with an advanced solid tumor such as melanoma, head and neck, liver or kidney cancer. In nucleotides, the CDR3 is TGTGCCAGCAGTTTAACAGGGGGCTGGGAGCAGTACTTC. Translating it yields CASSLTGGWEQYF.